The rows below give T cell receptor beta chains drawn from one sample of a study of blood T cell repertoires in COVID-19. This table comes from immunoSEQ multiplex PCR, and its TCRdb copy is limited to in-frame clones, with some not included. Of about 200,000 clones in the sample, around 91% were seen once. The sequenced sample consisted of peripheral blood. All receptors come from a man aged 45-65 years with acute or convalescent COVID-19. CDR3s include the opening cysteine and the closing phenylalanine or tryptophan. A D gene is named only where the DNA matches it firmly. Rows may omit the clone size; those that give it use once, few, many or a size class.

size	D	V	J	DNA	CDR3
.	TRBD1	TRBV6-5	TRBJ2-1	TGTGCCAGCAGTTACACAGGGGCCAATGAGCAGTTCTTC	CASSYTGANEQFF
few	.	TRBV5-1	TRBJ2-3	TGCGCCAGCAGACCGGAGCCTAGCACAGATACGCAGTATTTT	CASRPEPSTDTQYF
.	.	TRBV11-2	TRBJ2-3	TGTGCCAGCAGATCCTCTCTGGCCACAGATACGCAGTATTTT	CASRSSLATDTQYF
.	.	TRBV10-2	TRBJ1-1	TGCGCCAGCAGTGCACAGAGCACTGAAGCTTTCTTT	CASSAQSTEAFF
.	.	TRBV9	TRBJ1-6	TGTGCCAGCAGCGTAGATCGGACAGAGAATTCACCCCTCCACTTT	CASSVDRTENSPLHF
.	TRBD1	TRBV5-5	TRBJ1-4	TGTGCCAGCAGCTCGATGGAACAGGGGTACAATGAAAAACTGTTTTTT	CASSSMEQGYNEKLFF
once	.	TRBV7-9	TRBJ1-4	TGTGCCAGCAGGAGTGGAGGGGATGAAAAACTGTTTTTT	CASRSGGDEKLFF
.	.	TRBV7-8	TRBJ2-5	TGTGCCAGCAGCTTAGGGCGGGTCAGGGGACCCCAAGAGACCCAGTACTTC	CASSLGRVRGPQETQYF
.	.	TRBV18	TRBJ1-5	TGTGCCAGCTCACCACCCGCAGGCGTTGACGGCAATCAGCCCCAGCATTTT	CASSPPAGVDGNQPQHF
.	TRBD1	TRBV29-1	TRBJ1-2	TGCAGCGTTGAAGACGCCGGACAGGGGAATTCCTTC	CSVEDAGQGNSF
once	TRBD1	TRBV10-2	TRBJ2-6	TGCGCCAGCACCCCCCAAGACAGGGTCTCTGGGGCCAACGTCCTGACTTTC	CASTPQDRVSGANVLTF
.	.	TRBV19	TRBJ1-2	TGTGCCAGTAGCATAAGACTAACTTACGCCTTC	CASSIRLTYAF
.	TRBD1	TRBV6-5	TRBJ1-1	TGTGCCAGCAGTTACACACGGACAGGCAACACTGAAGCTTTCTTT	CASSYTRTGNTEAFF
.	TRBD2	TRBV2	TRBJ2-7	TGTGCCAGCATGGGGAGGGTAGCGGGCCAACATTACGAGCAGTACTTC	CASMGRVAGQHYEQYF
.	.	TRBV4-3	TRBJ1-3	TGCGCCAGCAGCCAAGGAGGGCAGATCTCTGGGAACACCATATATTTT	CASSQGGQISGNTIYF
.	.	TRBV10-3	TRBJ2-1	TGTGCCATCAGTGGTATAGCCAAAACTAGTACCCATGAGCAGTTCTTC	CAISGIAKTSTHEQFF
.	.	TRBV19	TRBJ1-5	TGTGCCAGTAGTATCACACCGTCTCAGCCCCAGCATTTT	CASSITPSQPQHF
.	TRBD1	TRBV7-4	TRBJ1-4	TGTGCCAGCAGCTTCCACAGGGGACAGGACAGTTTACAACTGTTTTTT	CASSFHRGQDSLQLFF
.	.	TRBV6-5	TRBJ2-7	TGTGCCAGCAGTTACACAGGAATAGTACCCTACGAGCAGTACTTC	CASSYTGIVPYEQYF
.	TRBD2	TRBV27	TRBJ2-3	TGTGCCAGCAGGATTCTGGGACTAGCGGGAGAAAAAGCAGATACGCAGTATTTT	CASRILGLAGEKADTQYF
.	TRBD2	TRBV6-5	TRBJ2-1	TGTGCCAGCTTGCGGACTAGCGGCCACAATGAGCAGTTCTTC	CASLRTSGHNEQFF
.	.	TRBV27	TRBJ2-1	TGTGCCAGCAGTTTAAGTCCTAGCATCTACAATGAGCAGTTCTTC	CASSLSPSIYNEQFF
.	.	TRBV5-1	TRBJ2-7	TGCGCCAGCAGCTTGGATGGACAAACCTCCTACGAGCAGTACTTC	CASSLDGQTSYEQYF
.	TRBD2	TRBV5-6	TRBJ2-3	TGTGCCAGCAGCTTGTACGGGAGGGCCCGATCAGATACGCAGTATTTT	CASSLYGRARSDTQYF
.	.	TRBV2	TRBJ1-1	TGTGCCAGCAGTCGACGGACAGACCTTGGTACTGAAGCTTTCTTT	CASSRRTDLGTEAFF
.	TRBD1	TRBV12-3/TRBV12-4	TRBJ1-3	TGTGCCAGCACCACAGGGGGGGGAAACACCATATATTTT	CASTTGGGNTIYF
.	.	TRBV6-5	TRBJ2-1	TGTGCCAGCAGTTATCCCGACAATGAGCAGTTCTTC	CASSYPDNEQFF
.	.	TRBV2	TRBJ1-3	TGTGCCAGCAGTGAGGGGGGATGGAGAAACACCATATATTTT	CASSEGGWRNTIYF
.	.	TRBV4-1	TRBJ2-2	TGCGCCAGCAGCCAAGTCTCAGCGCCTAACGGGGAGCTGTTTTTT	CASSQVSAPNGELFF
.	TRBD1	TRBV18	TRBJ2-6	TGTGCCAGCTCACTCTCCGGGACAGGGTCTGGGGCCAACGTCCTGACTTTC	CASSLSGTGSGANVLTF
once	.	TRBV11-1	TRBJ1-5	TGTGCCAGCAGCCTTACTGGGGCGGATCAGCCCCAGCATTTT	CASSLTGADQPQHF
.	.	TRBV6-5	TRBJ1-1	TGTGCCAGCAGTTACTCGTCAGGGGTAATGAACACTGAAGCTTTCTTT	CASSYSSGVMNTEAFF
.	.	TRBV6-2/TRBV6-3	TRBJ1-2	TGTGCCAGCAGTTACTCCCCCGTAAACTATGGCTACACCTTC	CASSYSPVNYGYTF
.	.	TRBV20-1	TRBJ1-2	TGCAGTGCTAGTGAGCGACAGACCTACTATGGCTACACCTTC	CSASERQTYYGYTF
once	TRBD1	TRBV15	TRBJ2-3	TGTGCCACCAGCAGGGCCGGGACAGGTCAGGAGACGCAGTATTTT	CATSRAGTGQETQYF
.	.	TRBV7-2	TRBJ2-2	TGTGCCAGCAGCTTAGGCCTAACCAACACCGGGGAGCTGTTTTTT	CASSLGLTNTGELFF
.	TRBD2	TRBV9	TRBJ2-1	TGTGCCAGCAGCTTGTCGCGGGGGGGCCATCATGAGCAGTTCTTC	CASSLSRGGHHEQFF
once	TRBD1	TRBV7-9	TRBJ1-3	TGTGCCAGCAGCCCCGGCCAGGGGGCAAGAAACACCATATATTTT	CASSPGQGARNTIYF
few	.	TRBV15	TRBJ2-6	TGTGCCACCAGCATAAACAGGGCCTCTGGGGCCAACGTCCTGACTTTC	CATSINRASGANVLTF
.	.	TRBV5-1	TRBJ1-6	TGCGCCAGCAGCCCTCTAGGGGGAGGGAATTCACCCCTCCACTTT	CASSPLGGGNSPLHF
.	.	TRBV12-5	TRBJ1-1	TGTGCTAGTGGATTTGGCTCTGAAGCTTTCTTT	CASGFGSEAFF
.	TRBD2	TRBV7-2	TRBJ2-1	TGTGCCAGCAGCGCCTCCTCCAGCGGGGACTACAATGAGCAGTTCTTC	CASSASSSGDYNEQFF
.	.	TRBV9	TRBJ1-2	TGTGCCAGCAGCGTCACAGGGCTCGGCTACACCTTC	CASSVTGLGYTF
.	.	TRBV5-8	TRBJ1-5	TGTGCCAGCAGCTTGGGAGACATTAGCAATCAGCCCCAGCATTTT	CASSLGDISNQPQHF
.	.	TRBV3-1/TRBV3-2	TRBJ1-4	TGTGCCAGCAGCATTCGCGGGGCAATGACTAATGAAAAACTGTTTTTT	CASSIRGAMTNEKLFF
.	TRBD2	TRBV5-6	TRBJ2-1	TGTGCCAGCAGCCTTACCGGGACTAGGCCCTACAATGAGCAGTTCTTC	CASSLTGTRPYNEQFF
.	TRBD1	TRBV5-1	TRBJ2-1	TGCGCCAGCGGAGGACAGGGAAGCAATGAGCAGTTCTTC	CASGGQGSNEQFF
.	.	TRBV11-2	TRBJ1-5	TGTGCCAGCAGCTTAGATTACAGGGTACCCAATCAGCCCCAGCATTTT	CASSLDYRVPNQPQHF
.	TRBD2	TRBV15	TRBJ2-3	TGTGCCACCAGCAGGGTTAGCGGGAGAACAGATACGCAGTATTTT	CATSRVSGRTDTQYF
.	TRBD2	TRBV3-1/TRBV3-2	TRBJ2-2	TGTGCCAGCAGCCAAGCGGGAGGGCCTTTAGCCGGGGAGCTGTTTTTT	CASSQAGGPLAGELFF
.	.	TRBV6-5	TRBJ1-1	TGTGCCAGCAGTTACTCTGGTCAGGGCAATGAAGCTTTCTTT	CASSYSGQGNEAFF
.	.	TRBV7-9	TRBJ2-1	TGTGCCAGCAGCTTAGTTGACCCCGTGCGGCATGAGCAGTTCTTC	CASSLVDPVRHEQFF
.	TRBD1	TRBV5-1	TRBJ1-4	TGCGCCAGCAGCTTTCGGGACAGGGAAGAAAAACTGTTTTTT	CASSFRDREEKLFF
.	.	TRBV27	TRBJ1-3	TGTGCCAGCAGTCCCCTCGGGAGCCACACCATATATTTT	CASSPLGSHTIYF